The clone carrying this T cell receptor beta chain showed up just once. The data were obtained in a study of T cell changes during pregnancy in multiple sclerosis. Trimming pared 7 bases from V and 3 bases from J, leaving 13 bases between. The CDR3 runs 14 residues. Germline-derived CDR1 and CDR2 are LNHDA and SQIVND (reference sequence). The repertoire was sequenced with immunoSEQ multiplex PCR; TCRdb's copy has only in-frame clones and lacks some. The data contain roughly 79,000 clones, about nine tenths of them singletons. The sequence derives from a female donor with multiple sclerosis, enrolled in a pregnancy study. V gene TRBV19 combines with J gene TRBJ1-5; D gene uncertain. The sequencing here drew on CD4+ T cells from peripheral blood mononuclear cells, taken before pregnancy. The DNA for the CDR3 is TGTGCCAGTACGCGGGTAGAATACAATCAGCCCCAGCATTTT. Its translation is CASTRVEYNQPQHF. The full variable domain, completed using reference TRBV19 and TRBJ1-5, is DGGITQSPKYLFRKEGQNVTLSCEQNLNHDAMYWYRQDPGQGLRLIYYSQIVNDFQKGDIAEGYSVSREKKESFPLTVTSAQKNPTAFYLCASTRVEYNQPQHFGDGTRLSIL.